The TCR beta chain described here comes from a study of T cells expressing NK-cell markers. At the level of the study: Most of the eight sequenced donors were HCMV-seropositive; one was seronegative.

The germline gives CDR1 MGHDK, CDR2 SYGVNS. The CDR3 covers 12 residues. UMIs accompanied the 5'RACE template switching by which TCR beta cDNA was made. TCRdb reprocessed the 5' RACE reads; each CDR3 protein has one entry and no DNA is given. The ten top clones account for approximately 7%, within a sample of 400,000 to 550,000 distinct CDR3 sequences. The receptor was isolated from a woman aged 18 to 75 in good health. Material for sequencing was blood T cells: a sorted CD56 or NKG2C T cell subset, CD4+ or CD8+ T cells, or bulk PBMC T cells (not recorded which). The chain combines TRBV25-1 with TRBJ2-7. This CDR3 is CASSAVSYEQYF.